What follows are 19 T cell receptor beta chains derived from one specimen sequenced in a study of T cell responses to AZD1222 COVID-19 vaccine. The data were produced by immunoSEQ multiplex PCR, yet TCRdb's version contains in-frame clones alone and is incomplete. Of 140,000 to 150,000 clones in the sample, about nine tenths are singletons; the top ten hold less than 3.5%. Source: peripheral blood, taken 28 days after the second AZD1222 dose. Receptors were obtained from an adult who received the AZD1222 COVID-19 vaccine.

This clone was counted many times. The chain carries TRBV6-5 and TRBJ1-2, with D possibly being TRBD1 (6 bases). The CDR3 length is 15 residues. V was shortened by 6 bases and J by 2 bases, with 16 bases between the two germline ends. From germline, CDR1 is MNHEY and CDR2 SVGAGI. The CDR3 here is CASSHPEGGNYGYTF. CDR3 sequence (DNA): TGTGCCAGCAGCCACCCGGAAGGGGGGAACTATGGCTACACCTTC.

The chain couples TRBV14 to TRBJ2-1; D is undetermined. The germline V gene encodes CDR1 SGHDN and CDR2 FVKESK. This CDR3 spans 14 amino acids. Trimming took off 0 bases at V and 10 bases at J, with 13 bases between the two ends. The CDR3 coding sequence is TGTGCCAGCAGCCAAGAGGTCAGGTCGGCCGAGCAGTTCTTC. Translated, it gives CASSQEVRSAEQFF.

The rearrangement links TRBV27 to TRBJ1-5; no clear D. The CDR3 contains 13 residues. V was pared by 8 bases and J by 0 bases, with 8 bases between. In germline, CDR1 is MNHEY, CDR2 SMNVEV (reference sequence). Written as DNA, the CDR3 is TGTGCCAGCGGACCGAATAGCAATCAGCCCCAGCATTTT. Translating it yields CASGPNSNQPQHF.

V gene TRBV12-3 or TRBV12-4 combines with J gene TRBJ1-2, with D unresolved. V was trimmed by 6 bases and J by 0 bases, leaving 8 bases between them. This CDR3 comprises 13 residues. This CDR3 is CASRFGANYGYTF. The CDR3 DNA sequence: TGTGCCAGCAGGTTTGGCGCTAACTATGGCTACACCTTC.

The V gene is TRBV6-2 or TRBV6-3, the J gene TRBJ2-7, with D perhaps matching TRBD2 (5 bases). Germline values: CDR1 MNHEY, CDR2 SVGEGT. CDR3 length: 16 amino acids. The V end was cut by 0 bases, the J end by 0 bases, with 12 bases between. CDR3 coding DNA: TGTGCCAGCAGTTACTCCCCGAGGGAGAACTCCTACGAGCAGTACTTC. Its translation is CASSYSPRENSYEQYF.

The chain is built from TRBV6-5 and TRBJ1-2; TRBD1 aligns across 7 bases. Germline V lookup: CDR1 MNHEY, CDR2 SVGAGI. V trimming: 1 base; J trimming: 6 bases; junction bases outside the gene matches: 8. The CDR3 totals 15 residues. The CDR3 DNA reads TGTGCCAGCAGTTACTTACCCCAGGGGGTTGATGGCTACACCTTC. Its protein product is CASSYLPQGVDGYTF.

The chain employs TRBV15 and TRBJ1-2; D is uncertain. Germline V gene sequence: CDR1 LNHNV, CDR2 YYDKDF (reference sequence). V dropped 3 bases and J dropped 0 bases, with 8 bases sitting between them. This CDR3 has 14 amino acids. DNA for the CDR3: TGTGCCACCAGCAGGGGTTCGACTAACTATGGCTACACCTTC. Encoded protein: CATSRGSTNYGYTF.

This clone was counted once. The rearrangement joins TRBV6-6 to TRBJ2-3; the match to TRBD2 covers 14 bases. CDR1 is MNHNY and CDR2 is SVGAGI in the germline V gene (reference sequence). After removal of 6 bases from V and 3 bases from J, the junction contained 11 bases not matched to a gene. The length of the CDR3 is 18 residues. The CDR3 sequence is CASSRFGLAGGGTDTQYF. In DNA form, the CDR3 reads TGTGCCAGCAGCCGATTTGGACTAGCGGGAGGAGGGACAGATACGCAGTATTTT.

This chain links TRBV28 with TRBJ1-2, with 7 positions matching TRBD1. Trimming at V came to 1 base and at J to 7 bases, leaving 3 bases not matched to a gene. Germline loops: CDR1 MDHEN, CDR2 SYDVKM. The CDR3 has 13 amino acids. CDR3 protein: CASSLSDRAGYTF. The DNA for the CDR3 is TGTGCCAGCAGTTTATCTGACAGGGCTGGCTACACCTTC.

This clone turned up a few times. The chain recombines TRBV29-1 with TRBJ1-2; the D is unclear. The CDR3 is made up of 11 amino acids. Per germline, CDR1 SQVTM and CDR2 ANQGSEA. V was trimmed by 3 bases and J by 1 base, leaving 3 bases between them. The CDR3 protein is CSVEVNYGYTF. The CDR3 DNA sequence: TGCAGCGTTGAGGTTAACTATGGCTACACCTTC.

CDR3 region: CASSDRLAGAGGELFF. CDR3 sequence (DNA): TGTGCCAGCAGTGACCGACTAGCGGGGGCTGGAGGGGAGCTGTTTTTT. V is TRBV6-1 and J is TRBJ2-2, with TRBD2 matching over 12 bases. The CDR3 loop spans 16 amino acids. CDR1 is MNHNS, CDR2 SASEGT, per germline. V lost 3 bases, J lost 8 bases, and 7 bases stayed unmatched.

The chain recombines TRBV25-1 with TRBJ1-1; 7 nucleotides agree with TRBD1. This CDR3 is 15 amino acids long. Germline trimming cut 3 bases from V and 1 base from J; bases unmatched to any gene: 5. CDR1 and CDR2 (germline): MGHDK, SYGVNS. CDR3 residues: CASSDDRTGNTEAFF. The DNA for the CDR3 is TGTGCCAGCAGTGACGACAGGACAGGGAACACTGAAGCTTTCTTT.

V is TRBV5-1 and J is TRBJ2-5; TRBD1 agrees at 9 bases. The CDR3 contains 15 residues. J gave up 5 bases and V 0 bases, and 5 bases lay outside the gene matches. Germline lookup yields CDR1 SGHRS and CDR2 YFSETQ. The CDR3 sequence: CASSLDTGGLETQYF. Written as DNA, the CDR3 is TGCGCCAGCAGCTTGGATACAGGGGGCTTGGAGACCCAGTACTTC.

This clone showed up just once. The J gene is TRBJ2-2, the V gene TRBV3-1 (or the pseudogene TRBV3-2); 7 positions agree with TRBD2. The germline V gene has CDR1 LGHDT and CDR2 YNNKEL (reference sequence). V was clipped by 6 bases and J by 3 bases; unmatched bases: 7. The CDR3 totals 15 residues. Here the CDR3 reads CASRPSGVDTGELFF. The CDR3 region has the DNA TGTGCCAGCAGACCTAGCGGAGTAGACACCGGGGAGCTGTTTTTT.

CDR3 DNA: TGTGCCAGCAGTCCCGACCGCGGTGGGGCTTTCTTT. This translates into CASSPDRGGAFF. The chain combines TRBV6-2 or TRBV6-3 with TRBJ1-1, with no clear D. V lost 5 bases and J lost 11, with 15 bases in between. This CDR3 spans 12 amino acids. CDR1 and CDR2 (germline): MNHEY, SVGEGT.

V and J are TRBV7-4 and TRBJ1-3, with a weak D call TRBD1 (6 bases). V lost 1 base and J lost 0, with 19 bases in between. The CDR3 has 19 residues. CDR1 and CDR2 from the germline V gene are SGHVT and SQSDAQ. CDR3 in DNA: TGTGCCAGCAGCTTAGAGGGGGGGGTTAAGGCCCGCTCTGGAAACACCATATATTTT. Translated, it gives CASSLEGGVKARSGNTIYF.

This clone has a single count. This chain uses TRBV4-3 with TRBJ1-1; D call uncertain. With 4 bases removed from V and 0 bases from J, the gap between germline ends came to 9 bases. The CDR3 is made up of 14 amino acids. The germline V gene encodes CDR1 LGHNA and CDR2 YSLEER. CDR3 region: CASSRDGMNTEAFF. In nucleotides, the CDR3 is TGCGCCAGCAGCCGAGATGGAATGAACACTGAAGCTTTCTTT.

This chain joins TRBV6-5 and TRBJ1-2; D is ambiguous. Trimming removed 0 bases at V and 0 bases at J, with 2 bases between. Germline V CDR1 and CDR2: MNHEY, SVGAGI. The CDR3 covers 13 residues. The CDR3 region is CASSYSANYGYTF. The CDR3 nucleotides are TGTGCCAGCAGTTACTCGGCTAACTATGGCTACACCTTC.

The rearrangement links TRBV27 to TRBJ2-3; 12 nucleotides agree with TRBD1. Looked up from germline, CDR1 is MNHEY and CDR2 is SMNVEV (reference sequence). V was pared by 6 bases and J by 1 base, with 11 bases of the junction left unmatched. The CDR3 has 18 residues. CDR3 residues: CASSFRDRGRVGTDTQYF. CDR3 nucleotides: TGTGCCAGCAGCTTCCGGGACAGGGGGCGGGTGGGCACAGATACGCAGTATTTT.